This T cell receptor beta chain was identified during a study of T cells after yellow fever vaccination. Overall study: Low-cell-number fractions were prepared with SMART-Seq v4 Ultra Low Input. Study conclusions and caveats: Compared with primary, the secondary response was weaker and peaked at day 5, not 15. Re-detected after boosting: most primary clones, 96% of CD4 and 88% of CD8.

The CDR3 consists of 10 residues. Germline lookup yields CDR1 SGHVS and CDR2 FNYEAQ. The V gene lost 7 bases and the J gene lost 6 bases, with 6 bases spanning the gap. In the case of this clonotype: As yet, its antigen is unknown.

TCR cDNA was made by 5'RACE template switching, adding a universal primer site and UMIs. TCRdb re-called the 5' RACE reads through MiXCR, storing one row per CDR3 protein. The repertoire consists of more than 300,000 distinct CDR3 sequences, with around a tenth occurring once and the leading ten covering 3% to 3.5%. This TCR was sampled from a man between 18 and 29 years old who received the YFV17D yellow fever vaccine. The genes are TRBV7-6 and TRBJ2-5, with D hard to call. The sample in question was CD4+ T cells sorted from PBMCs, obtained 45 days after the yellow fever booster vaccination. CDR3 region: CASMGKTQYF. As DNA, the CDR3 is TGTGCCAGCATGGGGAAGACCCAGTACTTC. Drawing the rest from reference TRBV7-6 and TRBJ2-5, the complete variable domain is GAGVSQSPRYKVTKRGQDVALRCDPISGHVSLYWYRQALGQGPEFLTYFNYEAQQDKSGLPNDRFSAERPEGSISTLTIQRTEQRDSAMYRCASMGKTQYFGPGTRLLVL.